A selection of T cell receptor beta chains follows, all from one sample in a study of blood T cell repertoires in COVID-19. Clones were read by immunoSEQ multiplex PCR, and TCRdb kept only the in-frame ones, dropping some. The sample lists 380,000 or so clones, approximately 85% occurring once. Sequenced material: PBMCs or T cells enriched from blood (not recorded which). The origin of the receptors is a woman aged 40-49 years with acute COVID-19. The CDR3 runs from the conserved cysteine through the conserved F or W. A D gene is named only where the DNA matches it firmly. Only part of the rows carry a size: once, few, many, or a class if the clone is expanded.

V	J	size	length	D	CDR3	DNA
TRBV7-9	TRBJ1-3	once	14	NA	CASSLGQRGNTIYF	TGTGCCAGCAGCTTAGGACAGAGAGGAAACACCATATATTTT
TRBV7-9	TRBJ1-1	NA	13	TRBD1	CASRLAGGDVAFF	TGTGCCAGCAGATTAGCAGGGGGTGATGTAGCTTTCTTT
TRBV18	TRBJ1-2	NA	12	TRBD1	CASSPDREGYTF	TGTGCCAGCTCCCCGGACAGGGAGGGCTACACCTTC
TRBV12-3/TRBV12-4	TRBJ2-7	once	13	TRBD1	CASTRGQVNEQYF	TGTGCCAGCACTAGGGGACAGGTAAACGAGCAGTACTTC
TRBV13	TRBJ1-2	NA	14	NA	CASSLEGLGDGYTF	TGTGCCAGCAGCTTAGAAGGACTAGGGGATGGCTACACCTTC
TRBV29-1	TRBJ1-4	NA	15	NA	CSVSGTQATNEKLFF	TGCAGCGTTTCCGGGACACAGGCAACTAATGAAAAACTGTTTTTT
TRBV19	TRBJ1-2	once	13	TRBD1	CASSDRGNYGYTF	TGTGCCAGTAGTGACAGGGGGAACTATGGCTACACCTTC
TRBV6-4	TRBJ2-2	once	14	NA	CASINERDTGELFF	TGTGCCAGCATAAACGAGAGAGACACCGGGGAGCTGTTTTTT
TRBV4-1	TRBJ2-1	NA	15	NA	CASSPLVGGPYEQFF	TGCGCCAGCAGCCCGCTAGTGGGGGGGCCCTATGAGCAGTTCTTC
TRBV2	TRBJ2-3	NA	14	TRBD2	CASKIGLDADTQYF	TGTGCCAGCAAGATAGGACTAGACGCAGATACGCAGTATTTT
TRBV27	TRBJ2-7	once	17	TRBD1	CASSLTYPGTGGYEQYF	TGTGCCAGCAGTTTGACGTACCCCGGGACAGGGGGCTACGAGCAGTACTTC
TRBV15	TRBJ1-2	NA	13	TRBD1	CATSSGTGYGYTF	TGTGCCACCAGCAGCGGGACAGGCTATGGCTACACCTTC
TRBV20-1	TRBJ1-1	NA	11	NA	CSATGGRSAFF	TGCAGTGCTACCGGAGGGAGGTCAGCTTTCTTT
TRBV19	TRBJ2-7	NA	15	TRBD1	CASSGGTGGSYEQYF	TGTGCCAGTAGTGGAGGGACAGGGGGCAGCTACGAGCAGTACTTC
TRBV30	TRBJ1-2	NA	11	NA	CAWQGSYGYTF	TGTGCCTGGCAGGGTAGCTATGGCTACACCTTC
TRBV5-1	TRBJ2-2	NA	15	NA	CASSLDFLNTGELFF	TGCGCCAGCAGCTTGGATTTCCTGAACACCGGGGAGCTGTTTTTT
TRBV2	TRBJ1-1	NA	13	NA	CASSERVGTEAFF	TGTGCCAGCAGTGAGAGGGTTGGAACTGAAGCTTTCTTT
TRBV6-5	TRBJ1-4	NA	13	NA	CASSYLGGEKLFF	TGTGCCAGCAGTTACCTGGGAGGCGAAAAACTGTTTTTT
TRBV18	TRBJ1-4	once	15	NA	CASSPVQKINEKLFF	TGTGCCAGCTCACCGGTTCAGAAAATTAATGAAAAACTGTTTTTT
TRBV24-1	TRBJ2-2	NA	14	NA	CATSKQGIAGELFF	TGTGCCACCAGTAAGCAGGGTATCGCCGGGGAGCTGTTTTTT
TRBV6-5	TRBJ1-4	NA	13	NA	CASIGATNEKLFF	TGTGCCAGCATCGGGGCAACTAATGAAAAACTGTTTTTT
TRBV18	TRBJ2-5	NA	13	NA	CASSPVGGETQYF	TGTGCCAGCTCACCAGTCGGGGGAGAGACCCAGTACTTC
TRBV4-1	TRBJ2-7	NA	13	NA	CASSQVDSYEQYF	TGCGCCAGCAGCCAAGTGGACAGCTACGAGCAGTACTTC
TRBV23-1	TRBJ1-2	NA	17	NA	CASSQSGQHKEAYGYTF	TGCGCCAGCAGTCAATCGGGCCAGCATAAGGAGGCATATGGCTACACCTTC
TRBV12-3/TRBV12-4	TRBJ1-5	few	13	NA	CASTEVAGQPQHF	TGTGCCAGCACCGAGGTGGCGGGTCAGCCCCAGCATTTT
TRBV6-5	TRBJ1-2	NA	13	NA	CASSYSANYGYTF	TGTGCCAGCAGTTACTCGGCCAACTATGGCTACACCTTC
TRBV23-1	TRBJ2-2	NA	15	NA	CASAVRTGINGELFF	TGCGCCAGCGCCGTCCGAACAGGGATAAACGGGGAGCTGTTTTTT
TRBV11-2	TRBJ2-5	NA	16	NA	CASSIRGGAQQETQYF	TGTGCCAGCAGCATCAGAGGGGGGGCTCAACAAGAGACCCAGTACTTC
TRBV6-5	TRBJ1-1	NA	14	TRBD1	CASSYSRAAGGAFF	TGTGCCAGCAGTTACTCGAGGGCAGCAGGGGGAGCTTTCTTT
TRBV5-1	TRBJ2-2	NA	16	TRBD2	CASSSYSGGNTGELFF	TGCGCCAGCAGCTCCTATAGCGGGGGGAACACCGGGGAGCTGTTTTTT
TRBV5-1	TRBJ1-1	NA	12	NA	CASSLRGGEAFF	TGCGCCAGCAGCTTGAGAGGGGGTGAAGCTTTCTTT
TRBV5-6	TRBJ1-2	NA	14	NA	CASSLKGVKYGYTF	TGTGCCAGCAGCTTGAAGGGGGTCAAATATGGCTACACCTTC
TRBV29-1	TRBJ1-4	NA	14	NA	CSVEVGGEGEKLFF	TGCAGCGTTGAAGTGGGGGGGGAAGGTGAAAAACTGTTTTTT